This T cell receptor beta chain was retrieved from a study of CXCR3-negative and CXCR3-positive naive CD8 T cells. Overall study findings and caveats: Both naive subsets had comparably high diversity; memory CD8+ cells much lower. Researchers report that CXCR3-positive naive cells carry more hydrophobic TRB CDR3s than CXCR3-negative naive cells. Upon cryopreservation, CXCR3 expression partially decreased, and most assays used fresh PBMCs.

5' RACE with UMI labels generated the TRB cDNA libraries. With the 5' RACE reads reprocessed, TCRdb shows one record per CDR3 protein and no DNA. The listing records 150,000 to 180,000 distinct CDR3 sequences. Using triplicate sorts, 300,000 or so cells were collected each time from every CD8+ T cell subset. CD45RO-CCR7+CD27+CD95- marked naive CD8+ T cells. Germline CDR1 and CDR2: SGHVS and FQNEAQ. This CDR3 is 15 amino acids long. About this clonotype itself: Its antigen is not known.

The TCR sequence derives from a human donor in good health. Some clones in this sample may be carry-over from other donors' samples. Source material: naive CXCR3+ CD8+ T cells from blood. Noted subset: CD45RO-CCR7+CD27+CD95- naive CD8+ T cells expressing CXCR3 (TNR3+). The J gene is TRBJ2-7, the V gene TRBV7-8; TCRdb proposes TRBD2, but this gene call is untestable without DNA. CDR3 protein: CASSASGGMAYEQYF.